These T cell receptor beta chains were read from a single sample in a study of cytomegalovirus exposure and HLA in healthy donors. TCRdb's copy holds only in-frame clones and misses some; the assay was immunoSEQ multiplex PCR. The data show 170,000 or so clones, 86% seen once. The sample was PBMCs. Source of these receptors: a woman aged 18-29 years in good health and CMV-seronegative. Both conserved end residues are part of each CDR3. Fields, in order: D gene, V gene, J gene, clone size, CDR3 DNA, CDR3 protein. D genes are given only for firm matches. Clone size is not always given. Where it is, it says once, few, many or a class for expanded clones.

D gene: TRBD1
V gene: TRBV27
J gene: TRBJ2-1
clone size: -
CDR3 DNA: TGTGCCAGCAGTTGGGCAGGGGGCAATGAGCAGTTCTTC
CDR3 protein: CASSWAGGNEQFF

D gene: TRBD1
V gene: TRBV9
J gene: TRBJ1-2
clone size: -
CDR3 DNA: TGTGCCAGCAGCCCCCGACAGGGTGATGGCTACACCTTC
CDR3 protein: CASSPRQGDGYTF

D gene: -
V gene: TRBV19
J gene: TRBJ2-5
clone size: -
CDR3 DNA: TGTGCCAGTAGTATAAAGTCTCCGGGGGACCTCGAAGAGACCCAGTACTTC
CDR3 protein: CASSIKSPGDLEETQYF

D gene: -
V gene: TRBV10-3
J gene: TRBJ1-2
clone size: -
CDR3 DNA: TGTGCCATCAGTCCAGGGACATCTAACTATGGCTACACCTTC
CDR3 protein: CAISPGTSNYGYTF

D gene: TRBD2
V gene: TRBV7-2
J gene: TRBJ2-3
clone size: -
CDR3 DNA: TGTGCCTGGGGGGGAGGCGGGGCGGGGACAGATACGCAGTATTTT
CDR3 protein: CAWGGGGAGTDTQYF

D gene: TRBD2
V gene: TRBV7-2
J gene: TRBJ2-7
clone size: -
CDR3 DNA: TGTGCCAGCAGCCGCGTAGCGGGGTACGAGCAGTACTTC
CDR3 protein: CASSRVAGYEQYF

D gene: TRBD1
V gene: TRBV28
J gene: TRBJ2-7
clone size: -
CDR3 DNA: TGTGCCAGCAATCCCGGACAGGGGCGTCGGCACGAGCAGTACTTC
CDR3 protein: CASNPGQGRRHEQYF

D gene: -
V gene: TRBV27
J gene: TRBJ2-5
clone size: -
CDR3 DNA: TGTGCCAGCAGGCCCGCGGGGCGAGAGACCCAGTACTTC
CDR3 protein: CASRPAGRETQYF

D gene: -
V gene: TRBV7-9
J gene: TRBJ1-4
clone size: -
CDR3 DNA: TGTGCCAGCAGCTTAGTAGGGGGAAATGAAAAACTGTTTTTT
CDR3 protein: CASSLVGGNEKLFF

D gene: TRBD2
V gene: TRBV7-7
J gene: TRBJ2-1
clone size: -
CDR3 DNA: TGTGCCAGCAGTCTAGCGGGGGAGTACAATGAGCAGTTCTTC
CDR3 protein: CASSLAGEYNEQFF

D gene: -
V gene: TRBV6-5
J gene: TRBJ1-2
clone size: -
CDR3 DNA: TGTGCCAGCAGTTACTCGGAGTCGGTCGGCTACACCTTC
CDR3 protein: CASSYSESVGYTF

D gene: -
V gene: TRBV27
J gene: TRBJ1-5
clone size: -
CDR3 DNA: TGTGCCAGCAGGCAAGGGGGTAAGGGACAGCCCCAGCATTTT
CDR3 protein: CASRQGGKGQPQHF

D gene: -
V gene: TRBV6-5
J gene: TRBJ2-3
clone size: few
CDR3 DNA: TGTGCCAGCAGTTACGTCAGTTTCACAGATACGCAGTATTTT
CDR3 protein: CASSYVSFTDTQYF

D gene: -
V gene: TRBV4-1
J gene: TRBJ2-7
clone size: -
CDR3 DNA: TGCGCCAGCAGCCAAGATCAGGGTTACGAGCAGTACTTC
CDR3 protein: CASSQDQGYEQYF

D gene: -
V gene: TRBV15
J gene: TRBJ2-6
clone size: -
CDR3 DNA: TGTGCCACCAGCAGAGGGGGCAGGGCCCTCTCTGGGGCCAACGTCCTGACTTTC
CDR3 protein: CATSRGGRALSGANVLTF

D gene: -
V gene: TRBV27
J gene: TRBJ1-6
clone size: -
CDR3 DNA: TGTGCCAGCAGCCCAGGTCCCCGGGGAAACGGGAATTCACCCCTCCACTTT
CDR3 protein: CASSPGPRGNGNSPLHF

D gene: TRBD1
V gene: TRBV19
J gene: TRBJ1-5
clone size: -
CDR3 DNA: TGTGCCACTGTGGGACAGGGTGGTCAGCCCCAGCATTTT
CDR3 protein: CATVGQGGQPQHF

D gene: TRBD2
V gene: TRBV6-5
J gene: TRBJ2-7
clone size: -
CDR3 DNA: TGTGCCAGCAGCCGGGGACTAGCGGGAGGCTACGAGCAGTACTTC
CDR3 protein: CASSRGLAGGYEQYF

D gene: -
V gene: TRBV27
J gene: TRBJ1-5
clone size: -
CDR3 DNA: TGTGCCAGCAGTTTTCGGCAGGGCCGCAATCAGCCCCAGCATTTT
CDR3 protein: CASSFRQGRNQPQHF

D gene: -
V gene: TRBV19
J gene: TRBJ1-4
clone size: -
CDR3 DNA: TGTGCCAGTAGATCCAGGGTATGGGATGAAAAACTGTTTTTT
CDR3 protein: CASRSRVWDEKLFF

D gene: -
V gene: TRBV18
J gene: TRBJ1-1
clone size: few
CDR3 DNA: TGTGCCAGCTCACCATTCACAGGGTGGGACACTGAAGCTTTCTTT
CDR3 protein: CASSPFTGWDTEAFF

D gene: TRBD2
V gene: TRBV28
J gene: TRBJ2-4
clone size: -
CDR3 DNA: TGTGCCAGCAGTCCCGGGAGGGGACTCCCAGCCAAAAACATTCAGTACTTC
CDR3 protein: CASSPGRGLPAKNIQYF

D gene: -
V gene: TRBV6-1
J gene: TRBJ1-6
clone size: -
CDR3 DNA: TGTGCCAGCAATTGGACACCGAATTCACCCCTCCACTTT
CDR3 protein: CASNWTPNSPLHF

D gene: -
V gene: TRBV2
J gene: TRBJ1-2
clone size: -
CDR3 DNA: TGTGCCAGCAGTGACCCCCTTTCCTCAGGGATTGAGTATGGCTACACCTTC
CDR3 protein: CASSDPLSSGIEYGYTF

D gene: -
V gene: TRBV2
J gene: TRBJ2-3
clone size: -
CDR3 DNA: TGTGCCAGCACCCTACCCCCCTTTGTAAATACGCAGTATTTT
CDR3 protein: CASTLPPFVNTQYF

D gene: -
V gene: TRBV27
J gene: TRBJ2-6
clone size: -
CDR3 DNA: TGTGCCAGCAGTAGCAGGGTCTCTGGGGCCAACGTCCTGACTTTC
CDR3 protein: CASSSRVSGANVLTF

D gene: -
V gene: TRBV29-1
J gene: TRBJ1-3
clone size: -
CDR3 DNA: TGCAGCGTTCTGAGCGGGATCACCGGAAACACCATATATTTT
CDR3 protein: CSVLSGITGNTIYF

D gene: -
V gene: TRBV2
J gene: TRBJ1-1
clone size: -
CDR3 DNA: TGTGCCAGCAGTGTGAATCGGGCTGAAGCTTTCTTT
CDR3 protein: CASSVNRAEAFF

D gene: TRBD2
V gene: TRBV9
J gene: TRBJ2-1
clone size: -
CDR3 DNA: TGTGCCAGCAGCTCGGGGGGACTAGCTTTGACAAGGTCCTACAATGAGCAGTTCTTC
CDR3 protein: CASSSGGLALTRSYNEQFF

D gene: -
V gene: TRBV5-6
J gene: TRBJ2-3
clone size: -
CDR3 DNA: TGTGCCAGCAGCTTGGGACTACTCACAGATACGCAGTATTTT
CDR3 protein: CASSLGLLTDTQYF

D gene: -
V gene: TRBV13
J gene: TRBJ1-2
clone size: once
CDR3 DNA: TGTGCCAGCAGGCCGGACTCCGATAACTATGGCTACACCTTC
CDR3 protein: CASRPDSDNYGYTF

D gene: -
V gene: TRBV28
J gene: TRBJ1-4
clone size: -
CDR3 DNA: TGTGCCACCTGGGGGGGAAAACTGTTTTTT
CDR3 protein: CATWGGKLFF

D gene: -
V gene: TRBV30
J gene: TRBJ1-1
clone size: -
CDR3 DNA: TGTGCCTGGAGTACCCTTAGAAGAGGCACTGAAGCTTTCTTT
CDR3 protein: CAWSTLRRGTEAFF

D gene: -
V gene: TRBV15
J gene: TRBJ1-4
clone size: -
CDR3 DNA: TGTGCCACCAGCAGAGACCTTAGTGCAACTAATGAAAAACTGTTTTTT
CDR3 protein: CATSRDLSATNEKLFF

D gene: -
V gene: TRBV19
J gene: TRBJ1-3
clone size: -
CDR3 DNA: TGTGCCAGTAGTATCTCTGCGGGGGCGAGTGGAAACACCATATATTTT
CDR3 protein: CASSISAGASGNTIYF

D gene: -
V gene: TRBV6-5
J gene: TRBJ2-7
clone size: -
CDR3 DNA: TGTGCCAGCAGTTCCTACCCCTTAGGGGGGGCCTACGAGCAGTACTTC
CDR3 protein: CASSSYPLGGAYEQYF

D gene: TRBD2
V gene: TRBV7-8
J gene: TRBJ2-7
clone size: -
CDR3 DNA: TGTGCCAGCAGCTCCCGGGGGGCCTACGAGCAGTACTTC
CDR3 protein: CASSSRGAYEQYF

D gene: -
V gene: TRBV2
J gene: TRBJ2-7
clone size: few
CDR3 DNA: TGTGCCAGCAGTGAAGCCGGAGGCACCTCCTACGAGCAGTACTTC
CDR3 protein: CASSEAGGTSYEQYF

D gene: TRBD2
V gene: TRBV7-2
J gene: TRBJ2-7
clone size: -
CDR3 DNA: TGTGCCAGCATACTAATAGCGGGGCCCTACGAGCAGTACTTC
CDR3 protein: CASILIAGPYEQYF

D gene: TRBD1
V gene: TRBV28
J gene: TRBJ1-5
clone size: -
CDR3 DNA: TGTGCCAGCAGCCACGGGACAGGTCATCAGCCCCAGCATTTT
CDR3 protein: CASSHGTGHQPQHF

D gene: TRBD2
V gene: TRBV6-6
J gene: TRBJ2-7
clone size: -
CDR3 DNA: TGTGCCAGCAGTTCTCGGGGGGGCGGGAACGAGCAGTACTTC
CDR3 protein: CASSSRGGGNEQYF

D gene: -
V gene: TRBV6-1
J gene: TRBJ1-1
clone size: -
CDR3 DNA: TGTGCCAGCAGTCTACGACAGGAGAACACTGAAGCTTTCTTT
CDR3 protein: CASSLRQENTEAFF

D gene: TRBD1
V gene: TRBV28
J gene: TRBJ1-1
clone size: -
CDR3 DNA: TGTGCCAGCAGTGGGGCTGACAGGGGGAACACTGAAGCTTTCTTT
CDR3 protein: CASSGADRGNTEAFF

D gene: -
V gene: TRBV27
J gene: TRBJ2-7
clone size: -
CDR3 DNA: TGTGCCAGCAGTCCCCGGACAGACTACGAGCAGTACTTC
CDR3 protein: CASSPRTDYEQYF

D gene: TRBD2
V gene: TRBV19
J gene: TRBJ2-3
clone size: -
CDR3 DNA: TGTGCCAGTAGTGCCCTAAGCGGGGGGGCGGCAGATACGCAGTATTTT
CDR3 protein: CASSALSGGAADTQYF

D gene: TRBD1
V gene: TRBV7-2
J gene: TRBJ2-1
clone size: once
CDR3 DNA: TGTGCCAGCAGGGGACAGGGGGCCTCCTACAATGAGCAGTTCTTC
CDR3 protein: CASRGQGASYNEQFF

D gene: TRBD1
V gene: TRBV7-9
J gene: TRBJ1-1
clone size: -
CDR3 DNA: TGTGCCAGCAGCCGAGGACAGGAAGGCACTGAAGCTTTCTTT
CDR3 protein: CASSRGQEGTEAFF

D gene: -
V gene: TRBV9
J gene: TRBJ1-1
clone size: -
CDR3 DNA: TGTGCCAGCAGCCTTAAGACAGAAAACACTGAAGCTTTCTTT
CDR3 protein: CASSLKTENTEAFF

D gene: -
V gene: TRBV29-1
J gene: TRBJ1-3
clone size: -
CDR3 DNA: TGCAGCGCACTGGATCAGACAGGTGGAAACACCATATATTTT
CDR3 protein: CSALDQTGGNTIYF

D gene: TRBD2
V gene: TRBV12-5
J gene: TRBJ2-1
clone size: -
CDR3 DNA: TGTGCTAGTGGTTTGAGGCTAGCGGGAGCCCATGAGCAGTTCTTC
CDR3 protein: CASGLRLAGAHEQFF

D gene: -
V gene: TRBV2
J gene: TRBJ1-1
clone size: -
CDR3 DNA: TGTGCCAGCAGCCCAGGGGAGAACACTGAAGCTTTCTTT
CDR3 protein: CASSPGENTEAFF

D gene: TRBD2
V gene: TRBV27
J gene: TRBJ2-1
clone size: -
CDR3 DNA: TGTGCCAGCAGTTTGCGGGGGGGGCATGAGCAGTTCTTC
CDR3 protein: CASSLRGGHEQFF

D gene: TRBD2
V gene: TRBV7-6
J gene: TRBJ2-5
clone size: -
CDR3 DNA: TGTGCCAGCAGCTTCGGGGGGGCCGTCCAAGAGACCCAGTACTTC
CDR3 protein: CASSFGGAVQETQYF

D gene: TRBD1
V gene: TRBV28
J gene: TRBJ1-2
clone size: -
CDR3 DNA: TGTGCCAGCAGCGATCCGGGGACAGGGGATAGTAGCTACACCTTC
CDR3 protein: CASSDPGTGDSSYTF

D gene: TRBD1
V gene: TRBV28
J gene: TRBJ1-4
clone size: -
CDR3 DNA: TGTGCCAGCAGTTCACCAGGGGGGCGAACTAATGAAAAACTGTTTTTT
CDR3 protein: CASSSPGGRTNEKLFF

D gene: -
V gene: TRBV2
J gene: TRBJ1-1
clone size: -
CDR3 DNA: TGTGCCAGCAGTGATTGGGGCTTGGAGAACACTGAAGCTTTCTTT
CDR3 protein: CASSDWGLENTEAFF

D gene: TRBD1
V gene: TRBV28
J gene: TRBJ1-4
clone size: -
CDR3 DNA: TGTGCCAGCAGTTTACTCCAGGGGGCTGGCGAAAAACTGTTTTTT
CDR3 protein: CASSLLQGAGEKLFF

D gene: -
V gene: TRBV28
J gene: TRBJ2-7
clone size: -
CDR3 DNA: TGTGCCAGCAGTTCCGCCTACGAGCAGTACTTC
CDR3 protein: CASSSAYEQYF